The T cell receptor (beta chain) described here comes from a study of blood T cell repertoires in COVID-19. Here immunoSEQ multiplex PCR was the method, and the copy in TCRdb shows in-frame clones only, minus some. The table shows 150,000 to 200,000 clones, with 85% to 90% occurring only once. There are 14 residues in the CDR3. Trimming took off 5 bases at V and 3 bases at J, with 13 bases between the two ends. Germline loops: CDR1 MNHEY, CDR2 SVGAGI. Sequencing was done on a sample of PBMCs or T cells enriched from blood (not recorded which). The TCR comes from a woman aged 40 to 55 in a cohort exposed to, infected with or recovered from COVID-19 (not recorded which). This chain links TRBV6-5 with TRBJ1-1, with D possibly TRBD1 on 6 matching bases. The CDR3 sequence is CASSQRQADTEAFF. The CDR3 DNA reads as TGTGCCAGCAGTCAACGACAGGCCGACACTGAAGCTTTCTTT.